This record covers a single T cell receptor beta chain. Its cognate antigen is unknown. The data belong to a study of cytomegalovirus exposure and HLA in healthy donors. Study findings and constraints: TCR beta chain V- and J-gene trimming was linked, in a later analysis, to a missense variant in DCLRE1C. Most of the TCR beta V segments (in an earlier analysis) were productive either about 87% or about 30% of the time.

Germline loops: CDR1 MNHEY, CDR2 SMNVEV (reference sequence). Trimming took 6 bases from V and 0 from J; bases not matched to a gene: 5. CDR3 length: 17 amino acids. Researchers ran the PCR with 60 Vbeta and 13 Jbeta primers. Sequencing used immunoSEQ multiplex PCR; TCRdb keeps in-frame clones, though not all of them. The sample records about 270,000 clones, around two thirds being singletons. The TCR was taken from a female donor in good health and CMV-seronegative. The rearrangement joins TRBV27 to TRBJ2-2; 12 bases align to TRBD2. The sample consisted of PBMCs. The CDR3 sequence: CASSRTSGTSNTGELFF. The CDR3 DNA reads as TGTGCCAGCAGCAGGACTAGCGGGACCTCGAACACCGGGGAGCTGTTTTTT.